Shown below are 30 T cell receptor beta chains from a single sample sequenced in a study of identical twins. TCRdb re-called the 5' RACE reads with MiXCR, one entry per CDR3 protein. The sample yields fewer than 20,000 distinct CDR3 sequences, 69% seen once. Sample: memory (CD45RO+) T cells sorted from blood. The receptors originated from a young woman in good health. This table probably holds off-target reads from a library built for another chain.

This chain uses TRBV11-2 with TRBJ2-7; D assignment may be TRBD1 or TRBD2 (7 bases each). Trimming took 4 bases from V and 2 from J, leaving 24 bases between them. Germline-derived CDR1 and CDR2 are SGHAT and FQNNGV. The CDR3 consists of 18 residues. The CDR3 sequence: CASSSLWGGSGQPYEQYF. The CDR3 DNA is TGTGCCAGCAGCTCCCTTTGGGGGGGATCGGGACAGCCCTACGAGCAGTACTTC.

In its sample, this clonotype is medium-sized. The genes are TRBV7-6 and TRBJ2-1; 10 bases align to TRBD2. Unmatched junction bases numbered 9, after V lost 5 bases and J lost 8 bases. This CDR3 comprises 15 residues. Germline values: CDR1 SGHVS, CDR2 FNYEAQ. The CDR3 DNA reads TGTGCCAGCAGCCACGGTCTAGCGGGAGCGGATGAGCAGTTCTTC. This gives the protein CASSHGLAGADEQFF. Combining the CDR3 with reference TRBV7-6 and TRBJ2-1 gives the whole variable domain GAGVSQSPRYKVTKRGQDVALRCDPISGHVSLYWYRQALGQGPEFLTYFNYEAQQDKSGLPNDRFSAERPEGSISTLTIQRTEQRDSAMYRCASSHGLAGADEQFFGPGTRLTVL.

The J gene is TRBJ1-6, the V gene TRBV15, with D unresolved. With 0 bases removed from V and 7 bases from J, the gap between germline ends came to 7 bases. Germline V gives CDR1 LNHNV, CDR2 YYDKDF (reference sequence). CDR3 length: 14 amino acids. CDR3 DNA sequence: TGTGCCACCAGCAGAGATTGGAGCAATTCACCCCTCCACTTT. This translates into CATSRDWSNSPLHF.

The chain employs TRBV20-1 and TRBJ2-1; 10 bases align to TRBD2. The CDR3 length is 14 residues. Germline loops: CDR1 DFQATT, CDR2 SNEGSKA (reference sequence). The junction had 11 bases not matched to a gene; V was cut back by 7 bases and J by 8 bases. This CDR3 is CSGEGIAGGDEQFF. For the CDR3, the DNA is TGCAGTGGAGAAGGGATAGCGGGAGGTGATGAGCAGTTCTTC.

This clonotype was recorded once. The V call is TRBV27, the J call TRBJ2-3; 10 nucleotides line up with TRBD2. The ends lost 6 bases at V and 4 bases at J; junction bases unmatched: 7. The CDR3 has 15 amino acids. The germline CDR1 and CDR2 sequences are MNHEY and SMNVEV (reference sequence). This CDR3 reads CASSRAGGRADTQYF. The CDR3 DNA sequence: TGTGCCAGCAGCAGAGCGGGAGGGAGGGCAGATACGCAGTATTTT.

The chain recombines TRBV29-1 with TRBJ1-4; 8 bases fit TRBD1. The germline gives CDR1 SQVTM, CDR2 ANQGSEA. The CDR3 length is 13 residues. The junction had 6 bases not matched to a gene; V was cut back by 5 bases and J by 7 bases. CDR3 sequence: CSVLQGAGEKLFF. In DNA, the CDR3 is TGCAGCGTTTTGCAGGGGGCGGGTGAAAAACTGTTTTTT.

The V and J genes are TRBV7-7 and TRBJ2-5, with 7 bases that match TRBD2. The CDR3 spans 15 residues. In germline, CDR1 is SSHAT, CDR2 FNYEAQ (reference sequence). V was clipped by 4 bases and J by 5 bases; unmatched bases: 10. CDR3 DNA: TGTGCCAGCAGCTCTGACGCGGGAGCATGGGAGACCCAGTACTTC. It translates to CASSSDAGAWETQYF.

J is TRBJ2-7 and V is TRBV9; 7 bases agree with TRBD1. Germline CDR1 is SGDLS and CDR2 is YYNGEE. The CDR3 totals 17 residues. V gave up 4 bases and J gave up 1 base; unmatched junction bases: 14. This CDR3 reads CASSPYFGTAESYEQYF. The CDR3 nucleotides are TGTGCCAGCAGCCCCTACTTTGGGACAGCTGAATCCTACGAGCAGTACTTC.

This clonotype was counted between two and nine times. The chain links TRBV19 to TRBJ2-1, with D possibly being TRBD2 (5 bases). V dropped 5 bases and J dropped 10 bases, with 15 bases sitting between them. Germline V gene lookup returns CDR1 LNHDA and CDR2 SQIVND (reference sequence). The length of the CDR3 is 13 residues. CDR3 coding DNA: TGTGCCAGTAGTGGACTCCCTGGAGAGGAGCAGTTCTTC. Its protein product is CASSGLPGEEQFF.

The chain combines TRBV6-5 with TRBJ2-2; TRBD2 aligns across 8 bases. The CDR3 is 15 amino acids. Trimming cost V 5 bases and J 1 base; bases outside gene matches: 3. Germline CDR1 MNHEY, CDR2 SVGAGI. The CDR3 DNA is TGTGCCAGCAGTCGAAGCGGGGGGAACACCGGGGAGCTGTTTTTT. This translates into CASSRSGGNTGELFF.

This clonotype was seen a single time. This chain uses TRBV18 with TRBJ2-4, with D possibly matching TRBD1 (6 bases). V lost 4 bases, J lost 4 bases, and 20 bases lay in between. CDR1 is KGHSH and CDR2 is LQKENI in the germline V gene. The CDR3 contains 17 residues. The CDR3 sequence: CASSRYAADSLKNIQYF. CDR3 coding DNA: TGTGCCAGCTCACGCTACGCGGCGGACAGTTTAAAAAACATTCAGTACTTC.

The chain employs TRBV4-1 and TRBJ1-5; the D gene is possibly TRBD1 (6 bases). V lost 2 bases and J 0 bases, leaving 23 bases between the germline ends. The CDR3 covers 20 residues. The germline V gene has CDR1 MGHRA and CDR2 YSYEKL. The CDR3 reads CASSQNSDSGGWYSNQPQHF. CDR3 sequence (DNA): TGCGCCAGCAGCCAAAATTCGGACAGTGGAGGTTGGTATAGCAATCAGCCCCAGCATTTT.

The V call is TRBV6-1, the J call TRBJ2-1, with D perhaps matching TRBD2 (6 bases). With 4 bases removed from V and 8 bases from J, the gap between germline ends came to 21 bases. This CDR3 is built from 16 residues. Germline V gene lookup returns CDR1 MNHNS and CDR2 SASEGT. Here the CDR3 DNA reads TGTGCCAGCAGTGTTATCGGGACTGCCCCCCGGCATGAGCAGTTCTTC. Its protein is CASSVIGTAPRHEQFF.

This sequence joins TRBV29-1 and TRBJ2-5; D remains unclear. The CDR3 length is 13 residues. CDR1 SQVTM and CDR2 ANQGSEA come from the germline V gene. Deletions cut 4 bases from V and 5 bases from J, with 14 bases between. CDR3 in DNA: TGCAGCGTTGGCCTAAGGGTCCGGGAGACCCAGTACTTC. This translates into CSVGLRVRETQYF.

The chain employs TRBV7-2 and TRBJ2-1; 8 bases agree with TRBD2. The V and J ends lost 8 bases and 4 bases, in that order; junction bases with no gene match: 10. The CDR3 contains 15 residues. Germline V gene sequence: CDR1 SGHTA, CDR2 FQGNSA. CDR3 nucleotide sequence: TGTGCCAGCTCAACGGGGGGGAGCCATTACAATGAGCAGTTCTTC. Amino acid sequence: CASSTGGSHYNEQFF.

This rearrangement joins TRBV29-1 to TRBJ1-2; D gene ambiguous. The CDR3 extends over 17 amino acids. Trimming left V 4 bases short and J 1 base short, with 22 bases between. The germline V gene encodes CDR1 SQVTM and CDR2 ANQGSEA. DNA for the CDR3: TGCAGCGTTGGCAGAACCAACCCGGTCCGCAGTAACTATGGCTACACCTTC. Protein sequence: CSVGRTNPVRSNYGYTF.

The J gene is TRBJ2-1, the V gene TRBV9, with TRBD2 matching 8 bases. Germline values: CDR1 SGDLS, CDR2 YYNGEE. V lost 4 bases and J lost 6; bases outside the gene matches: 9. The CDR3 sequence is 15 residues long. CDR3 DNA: TGTGCCAGCAGCCCTCGGACTAGCTACGGCAATGAGCAGTTCTTC. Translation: CASSPRTSYGNEQFF.

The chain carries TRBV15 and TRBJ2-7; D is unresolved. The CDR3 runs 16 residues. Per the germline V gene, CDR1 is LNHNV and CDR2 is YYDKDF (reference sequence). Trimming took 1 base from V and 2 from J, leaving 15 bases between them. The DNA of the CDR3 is TGTGCCACCAGCAGAGGTATAGCCCGAACGACCTACGAGCAGTACTTC. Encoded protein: CATSRGIARTTYEQYF.

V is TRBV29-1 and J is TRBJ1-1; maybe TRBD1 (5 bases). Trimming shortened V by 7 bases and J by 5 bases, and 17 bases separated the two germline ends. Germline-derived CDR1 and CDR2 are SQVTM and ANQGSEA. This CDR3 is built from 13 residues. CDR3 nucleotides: TGCAGCGCCGTCATGGTAGGACAAACTGAAGCTTTCTTT. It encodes CSAVMVGQTEAFF.

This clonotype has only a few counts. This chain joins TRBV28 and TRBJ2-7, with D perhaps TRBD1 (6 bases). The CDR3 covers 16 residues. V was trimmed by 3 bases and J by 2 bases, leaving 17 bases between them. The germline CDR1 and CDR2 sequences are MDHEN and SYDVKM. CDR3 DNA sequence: TGTGCCAGCAGTTTTGGGCCAACAGGGACCACCTACGAGCAGTACTTC. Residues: CASSFGPTGTTYEQYF.

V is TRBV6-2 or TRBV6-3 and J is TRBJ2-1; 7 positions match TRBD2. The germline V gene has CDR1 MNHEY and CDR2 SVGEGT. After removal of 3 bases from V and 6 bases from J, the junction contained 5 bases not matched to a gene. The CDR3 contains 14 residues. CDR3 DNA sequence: TGTGCCAGCAGTTATAGGGCGGGAGTCAATGAGCAGTTCTTC. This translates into CASSYRAGVNEQFF.

CDR3 nucleotides: TGCGCCAGCAGTCAGAGTTACAGGGGGCAAGACAACACTGAAGCTTTCTTT. This sequence encodes CASSQSYRGQDNTEAFF. The chain is built from TRBV23-1 and TRBJ1-1; TRBD1 agrees at 9 bases. Being an ORF, TRBV23-1 has a function that is uncertain. The J segment lost 2 bases and the V segment lost 3 bases, leaving 10 bases of the junction unmatched. The CDR3 has 17 amino acids.

This CDR3 reads CASSSGLAGNEQFF. The CDR3 bases are TGTGCCAGCAGTAGTGGACTAGCGGGGAATGAGCAGTTCTTC. This chain links TRBV25-1 with TRBJ2-1; 12 positions match TRBD2. The V gene's germline CDR1 is MGHDK and CDR2 SYGVNS. Losses at the gene ends were 5 bases for V and 7 bases for J; bases not matched to a gene: 3. This CDR3 comprises 14 residues.

The CDR3 loop reads CSVGAGNNQPQHF. CDR3 nucleotides: TGCAGCGTAGGGGCAGGGAACAATCAGCCCCAGCATTTT. V usage is TRBV29-1 and J usage is TRBJ1-5, with D possibly TRBD1 on 5 matching bases. The CDR3 spans 13 residues. CDR1 and CDR2 from the germline V gene are SQVTM and ANQGSEA. The ends were cut back, 6 bases at V and 3 bases at J, with 12 bases in the middle.

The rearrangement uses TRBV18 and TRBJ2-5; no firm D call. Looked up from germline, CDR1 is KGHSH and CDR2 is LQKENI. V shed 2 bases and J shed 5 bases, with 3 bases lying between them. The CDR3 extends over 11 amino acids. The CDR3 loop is CASSPGETQYF. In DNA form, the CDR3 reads TGTGCCAGCTCACCAGGGGAGACCCAGTACTTC.

The CDR3 coding sequence is TGTGCCAGCAGCGTAACCGGGACAACGAGCTACGAGCAGTACTTC. It encodes CASSVTGTTSYEQYF. The rearrangement uses TRBV7-9 and TRBJ2-7; D possibly corresponds to TRBD1 (6 bases). Trimming left V 5 bases short and J 3 bases short, with 17 bases between. The CDR3 extends over 15 amino acids. CDR1 is SEHNR, CDR2 FQNEAQ, per germline (reference sequence). The whole variable domain, remainder taken from reference TRBV7-9 and TRBJ2-7, is DTGVSQNPRHKITKRGQNVTFRCDPISEHNRLYWYRQTLGQGPEFLTYFQNEAQLEKSRLLSDRFSAERPKGSFSTLEIQRTEQGDSAMYLCASSVTGTTSYEQYFGPGTRLTVT.

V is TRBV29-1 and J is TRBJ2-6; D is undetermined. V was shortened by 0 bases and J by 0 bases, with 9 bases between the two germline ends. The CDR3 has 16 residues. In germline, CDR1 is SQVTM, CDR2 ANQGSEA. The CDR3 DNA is TGCAGCGTTGAAGATCAGGCAAACTCTGGGGCCAACGTCCTGACTTTC. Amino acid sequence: CSVEDQANSGANVLTF.

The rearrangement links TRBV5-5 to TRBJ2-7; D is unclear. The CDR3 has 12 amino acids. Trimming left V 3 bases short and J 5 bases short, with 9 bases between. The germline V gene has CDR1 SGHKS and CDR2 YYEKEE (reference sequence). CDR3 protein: CASSSDTHEQYF. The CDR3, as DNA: TGTGCCAGCAGCTCCGACACCCACGAGCAGTACTTC. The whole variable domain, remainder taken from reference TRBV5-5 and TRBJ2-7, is DAGVTQSPTHLIKTRGQQVTLRCSPISGHKSVSWYQQVLGQGPQFIFQYYEKEERGRGNFPDRFSARQFPNYSSELNVNALLLGDSALYLCASSSDTHEQYFGPGTRLTVT.

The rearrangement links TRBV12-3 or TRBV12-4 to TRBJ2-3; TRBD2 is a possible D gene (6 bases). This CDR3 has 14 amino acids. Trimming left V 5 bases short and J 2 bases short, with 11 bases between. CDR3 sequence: CASSPGGFTDTQYF. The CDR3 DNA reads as TGTGCCAGCAGTCCTGGGGGGTTCACAGATACGCAGTATTTT.

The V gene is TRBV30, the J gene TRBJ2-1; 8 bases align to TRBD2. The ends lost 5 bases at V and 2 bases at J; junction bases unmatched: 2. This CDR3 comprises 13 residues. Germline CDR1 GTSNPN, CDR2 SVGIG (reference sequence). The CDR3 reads CAWREGPYNEQFF. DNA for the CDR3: TGTGCCTGGCGGGAGGGCCCCTACAATGAGCAGTTCTTC. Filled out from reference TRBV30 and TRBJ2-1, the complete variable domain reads SQTIHQWPATLVQPVGSPLSLECTVEGTSNPNLYWYRQAAGRGLQLLFYSVGIGQISSEVPQNLSASRPQDRQFILSSKKLLLSDSGFYLCAWREGPYNEQFFGPGTRLTVL.